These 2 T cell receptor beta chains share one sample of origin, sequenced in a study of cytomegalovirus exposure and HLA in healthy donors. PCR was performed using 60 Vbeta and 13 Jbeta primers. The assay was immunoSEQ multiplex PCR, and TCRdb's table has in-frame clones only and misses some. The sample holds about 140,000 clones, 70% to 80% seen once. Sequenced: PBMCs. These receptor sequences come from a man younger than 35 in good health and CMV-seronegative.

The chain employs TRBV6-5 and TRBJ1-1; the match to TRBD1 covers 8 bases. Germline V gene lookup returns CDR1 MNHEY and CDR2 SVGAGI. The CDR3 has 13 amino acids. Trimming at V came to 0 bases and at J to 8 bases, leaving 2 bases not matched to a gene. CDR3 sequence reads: CASSYSRDREAFF. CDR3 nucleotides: TGTGCCAGCAGTTACTCGAGGGACAGGGAAGCTTTCTTT.

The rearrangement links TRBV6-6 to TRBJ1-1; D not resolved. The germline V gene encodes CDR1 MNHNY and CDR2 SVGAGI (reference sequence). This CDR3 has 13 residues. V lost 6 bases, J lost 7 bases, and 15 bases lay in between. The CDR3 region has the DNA TGTGCCAGCAGCCGCGAGGGAGGAAGTGAAGCTTTCTTT. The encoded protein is CASSREGGSEAFF.